This entry concerns a single TCR beta chain. This clone's antigen is unknown. It has no much larger one-base neighbor in the sample; base qualities were not kept. A distance of 18 bases separates the germline ends of V and J, which lose 7 bases and 6 bases respectively. The cysteine opens and the phenylalanine closes a CDR3 of 14 amino acids. Of all the DNA, just the CDR3 is kept, 42 bases in frame from base 1. CDR1 and CDR2, looked up from the germline V gene, are SGHNT and YENEEA. The protocol used for the library was the immunoSEQ multiplex PCR assay. The original methods were these. To diagnose cytomegalovirus status from the catalog of TCR beta chain sequences, a statistical classification framework was built. In TCRdb, the immuneACCESS table is reduced to in-frame sequences with V and J assigned. These tables do not hold every clone; where another copy was compared, an unresolved V gene accounts for under half, and the others remain unexplained. V, J and clone size are those of that table, while D and trimming were read from the DNA. In this sample the table shows 150,000 to 200,000 clones, around 84% of which occur a single time. The biggest ten clones account for approximately 15% of the sample.

This entry belongs to a study of cytomegalovirus exposure and HLA in healthy donors (dated by TCRdb to 2015 to 2018). About the study as a whole: The 650 to 750 repertoires of the first cohort and the 95 to 150 validation repertoires were produced on the same platform, according to a later analysis. The study aimed to test whether signatures of past pathogen exposure could be identified by cataloging public T cell receptors. To predict cytomegalovirus infection status, the study brought together high-throughput TCR immunosequencing, statistical association of individual TCRs with disease status, and machine learning. A separate validation cohort of 90 to 150 different subjects was used in addition to the roughly 670-subject first cohort.

The donors belonged to the validation cohort of about 110 subjects, which was separate from the approximately 660-subject first cohort. Overall results and qualifications from the work: The validation cohort had no HLA typing available for a later analysis, so co-occurrence within that cohort was assessed over all 120 or so repertoires. Most TCR sequences were seen in very few donors, while some public TCRs were found in many individuals. In both the original and validation cohorts, the classifier was reported to diagnose cytomegalovirus status with high specificity and sensitivity. It was suggested by the authors that the approach could potentially be generalized to other disease states and immunological phenotypes. In the study, around 150 TCR beta chains were listed as associated with cytomegalovirus. Subsequent analysis determined that TCRs grouped into clusters in the first cohort also showed a tendency toward co-occurrence across the roughly 120 validation repertoires, and 85% to 95% of cluster scores exceeded 0. A few of the identified cytomegalovirus-associated TCR beta chains were confirmed in vitro to be specific for cytomegalovirus antigens.

The rearrangement combines TRBV11-3 with TRBJ1-1, with TRBD1 perhaps the D gene, on 5 matching bases. This sequence originates from a man younger than 35 in good health and CMV-seropositive. The sequencing sample was made of PBMCs. The CDR3 region: CASKPGDSAPEAFF. Here is the DNA: TGTGCCAGCAAGCCTGGGGACTCTGCTCCTGAAGCTTTCTTT.